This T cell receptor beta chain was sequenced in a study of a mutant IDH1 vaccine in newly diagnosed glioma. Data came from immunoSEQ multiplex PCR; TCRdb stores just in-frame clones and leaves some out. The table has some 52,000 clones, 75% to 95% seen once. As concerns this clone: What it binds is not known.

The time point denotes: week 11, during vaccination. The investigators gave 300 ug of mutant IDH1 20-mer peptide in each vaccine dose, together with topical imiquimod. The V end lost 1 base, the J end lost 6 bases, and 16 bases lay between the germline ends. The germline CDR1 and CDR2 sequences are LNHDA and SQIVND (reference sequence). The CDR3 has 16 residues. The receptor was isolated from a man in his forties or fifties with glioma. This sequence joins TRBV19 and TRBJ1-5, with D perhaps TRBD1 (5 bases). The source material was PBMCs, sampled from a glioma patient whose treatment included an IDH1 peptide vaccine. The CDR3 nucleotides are TGTGCCAGTAGTATAGGGAACTCAGGGCTGGGTCAGCCCCAGCATTTT. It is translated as CASSIGNSGLGQPQHF. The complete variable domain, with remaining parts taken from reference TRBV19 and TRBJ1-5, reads DGGITQSPKYLFRKEGQNVTLSCEQNLNHDAMYWYRQDPGQGLRLIYYSQIVNDFQKGDIAEGYSVSREKKESFPLTVTSAQKNPTAFYLCASSIGNSGLGQPQHFGDGTRLSIL.